This T cell receptor beta chain was recorded in a study of blood T cells in healthy people across ages. Overall study findings and caveats: TCR beta diversity, measured per million T cells, fell in a roughly linear way with age.

The use of a sample-barcoded 5' primer and a J-beta primer mix characterized a second PCR of roughly 7 to 11 cycles. Every cDNA was tagged by a template-switch adaptor with 12 random nucleotides. TCRdb recomputed calls from the 5' RACE reads with MiXCR, one row per CDR3 protein. Of over 550,000 distinct CDR3 sequences in the sample, about 30% were seen once. This clonotype was detected ten times or more. Its specificity is not known. Sequences were obtained from blood. This receptor was taken from an elderly woman in good health.

This CDR3 is CASSYQRGVGYEQYF. Written as DNA, the CDR3 is TGTGCCAGCAGTTACCAGCGGGGGGTCGGGTACGAGCAGTACTTC. V is TRBV6-5 and J is TRBJ2-7; 9 bases are shared with TRBD2. V was pared by 2 bases and J by 4 bases, with 6 bases of the junction left unmatched. The CDR3 sequence is 15 residues long. Germline V gene lookup returns CDR1 MNHEY and CDR2 SVGAGI.